These 18 T cell receptor beta chains share one sample of origin, sequenced in a study of blood T cell repertoires in COVID-19. Method: immunoSEQ multiplex PCR; TCRdb's copy keeps in-frame clones and lacks some. The sample has fewer than 350,000 clones; 75% to 95% are singletons. The sequencing input was peripheral blood. These receptors were collected from a woman aged 25 to 39 with COVID-19, enrolled during active disease.

The J gene is TRBJ2-3, the V gene TRBV7-2; D call uncertain. CDR1 is SGHTA and CDR2 is FQGNSA in the germline V gene. The CDR3 has 14 residues. The ends were cut back, 2 bases at V and 2 bases at J, with 8 bases in the middle. CDR3 in DNA: TGTGCCAGCAGCTTACTGGGCACCACAGATACGCAGTATTTT. Its translation: CASSLLGTTDTQYF.

This clone was counted a few times. The V gene is TRBV9, the J gene TRBJ2-7; the match to TRBD1 covers 7 bases. CDR3 size: 14 residues. The trim removed 0 bases at V and 2 bases at J, leaving 2 bases unmatched. Germline values: CDR1 SGDLS, CDR2 YYNGEE. The CDR3 loop is CASSVEGTAYEQYF. The CDR3 DNA reads as TGTGCCAGCAGCGTAGAAGGGACAGCCTACGAGCAGTACTTC.

V is TRBV6-5 and J is TRBJ2-7; the D gene is possibly TRBD2 (6 bases). Germline CDR1 is MNHEY and CDR2 is SVGAGI. Trimming took off 0 bases at V and 6 bases at J, with 15 bases between the two ends. CDR3 length equals 15 residues. This CDR3 is CASSYSGLDPREQYF. The CDR3 nucleotides are TGTGCCAGCAGTTACTCGGGACTCGACCCTCGCGAGCAGTACTTC.

The rearrangement uses TRBV5-4 and TRBJ2-2; D is uncertain. V dropped 4 bases and J dropped 6 bases, with 13 bases sitting between them. CDR3 length equals 14 residues. The V gene's germline CDR1 is SGHNT and CDR2 YYREEE (reference sequence). The CDR3 DNA is TGTGCCAGCAGCGCCCCACTCTCCCCCGGGGAGCTGTTTTTT. Translated: CASSAPLSPGELFF.

This sequence joins TRBV28 and TRBJ1-5; no clear D gene. V shed 3 bases and J shed 2 bases, with 11 bases lying between them. Germline V gives CDR1 MDHEN, CDR2 SYDVKM. The CDR3 has 15 residues. CDR3 coding DNA: TGTGCCAGCAGTTTGGGCAGTTGGGGCAATCAGCCCCAGCATTTT. This gives the protein CASSLGSWGNQPQHF.

The rearrangement joins TRBV6-5 to TRBJ2-7, with 9 bases matching TRBD2. Trimming took 6 bases from V and 12 from J; bases not matched to a gene: 6. This CDR3 is built from 11 residues. Germline V gene lookup returns CDR1 MNHEY and CDR2 SVGAGI. The CDR3 coding sequence is TGTGCCAGCAGCCTAGCGGGACAGATGTACTTC. As protein: CASSLAGQMYF.

Comments on this clone: The junction and the germline gene differ at one end; a read error may be behind it. The chain recombines TRBV5-8 with TRBJ2-5; tentatively, D is TRBD2 (5 bases). CDR1 and CDR2 from the germline V gene are SGHTS and YDEGEE. This CDR3 spans 8 amino acids. CDR3 loop: CASSLGDF. The CDR3 DNA follows: TGTGCCAGCAGCCTCGGGGACTTC.

The V and J genes are TRBV30 and TRBJ2-1; D is unclear. This CDR3 contains 15 residues. Looked up from germline, CDR1 is GTSNPN and CDR2 is SVGIG (reference sequence). Between the trimmed V and J ends, which lost 3 bases and 8 bases, there was a span of 20 bases. The CDR3 bases are TGTGCCTGGAGGCCCCGGTGGGCGACCTGGGATGAGCAGTTCTTC. Translating it yields CAWRPRWATWDEQFF.

V is TRBV4-1 and J is TRBJ1-1; D not certain. Trimming removed 4 bases from V and 3 bases from J, with 9 bases in between. This CDR3 spans 13 amino acids. Germline values: CDR1 MGHRA, CDR2 YSYEKL. The CDR3 region has the DNA TGCGCCAGCAGCCCCAGACAATACACTGAAGCTTTCTTT. This gives the protein CASSPRQYTEAFF.

A single count supports this clone. The rearrangement joins TRBV7-9 to TRBJ1-2, with TRBD1 identical over 8 bases. Germline V lookup: CDR1 SEHNR, CDR2 FQNEAQ (reference sequence). The junction had 2 bases not matched to a gene; V was cut back by 5 bases and J by 3 bases. This CDR3 is 13 amino acids long. DNA for the CDR3: TGTGCCAGCAGCCCGGACAGGGACTATGGCTACACCTTC. This sequence encodes CASSPDRDYGYTF.

The chain employs TRBV7-9 and TRBJ1-6; possibly TRBD1 for D (6 bases). Trimming took 4 bases from V and 7 from J, leaving 11 bases between them. Germline lookup yields CDR1 SEHNR and CDR2 FQNEAQ (reference sequence). This CDR3 contains 14 residues. The CDR3: CASSSTGGNSPLHF. The CDR3 DNA reads as TGTGCCAGCAGCTCGACAGGTGGGAATTCACCCCTCCACTTT.

This rearrangement joins TRBV3-1 (or the pseudogene TRBV3-2) to TRBJ2-7, with D unresolved. CDR3 length equals 16 residues. Germline assignment: CDR1 LGHDT and CDR2 YNNKEL (reference sequence). V lost 0 bases and J lost 3, with 15 bases in between. This chain's CDR3 is CASSQDLLPNNYEQYF. The CDR3 nucleotides are TGTGCCAGCAGCCAAGACCTCCTACCCAATAACTACGAGCAGTACTTC.

The chain has TRBV9 and TRBJ2-1; 9 bases map to TRBD1. Germline CDR1 SGDLS, CDR2 YYNGEE. The trim removed 3 bases at V and 7 bases at J, leaving 8 bases unmatched. This CDR3 comprises 15 residues. CDR3 DNA: TGTGCCAGCAGCGAGGGGGACAGGGTCTTGAATGAGCAGTTCTTC. This codes for CASSEGDRVLNEQFF. Based on the CDR3 plus reference TRBV9 and TRBJ2-1, the full variable domain is DSGVTQTPKHLITATGQRVTLRCSPRSGDLSVYWYQQSLDQGLQFLIQYYNGEERAKGNILERFSAQQFPDLHSELNLSSLELGDSALYFCASSEGDRVLNEQFFGPGTRLTVL.

The chain combines TRBV27 with TRBJ1-1; D not resolved. The CDR3 consists of 14 residues. Looked up from germline, CDR1 is MNHEY and CDR2 is SMNVEV (reference sequence). Trimming took 5 bases from V and 3 from J, leaving 13 bases between them. The chain's CDR3 is CASSQYRGYTEAFF. The CDR3 nucleotides are TGTGCCAGCAGTCAATACCGGGGATACACTGAAGCTTTCTTT.

The chain carries TRBV7-9 and TRBJ2-3; D is uncertain. Germline CDR1 reads SEHNR; CDR2 reads FQNEAQ (reference sequence). The germline V and J ends were trimmed by 5 bases and 0 bases, with 6 bases remaining between them. This CDR3 is built from 13 residues. CDR3 loop: CASSTPSTDTQYF. The CDR3 nucleotides are TGTGCCAGCAGCACACCTAGCACAGATACGCAGTATTTT.

This rearrangement joins TRBV25-1 to TRBJ2-1; the match to TRBD2 covers 8 bases. With V trimmed by 7 bases and J by 7 bases, 9 bases remained unmatched. This CDR3 has 14 amino acids. Germline loops: CDR1 MGHDK, CDR2 SYGVNS. Here the CDR3 reads CASTGREVGNEQFF. The CDR3 region has the DNA TGTGCCAGCACGGGGCGGGAGGTGGGGAATGAGCAGTTCTTC.

CDR3 amino acids: CASGLASSYNEQFF. The CDR3 DNA is TGTGCCAGCGGACTAGCGAGCTCCTACAATGAGCAGTTCTTC. The chain is built from TRBV2 and TRBJ2-1; TRBD2 agrees at 9 bases. V was clipped by 8 bases and J by 0 bases; unmatched bases: 2. In germline, CDR1 is SNHLY, CDR2 FYNNEI. This CDR3 spans 14 amino acids. Based on the CDR3 plus reference TRBV2 and TRBJ2-1, the full variable domain is EPEVTQTPSHQVTQMGQEVILRCVPISNHLYFYWYRQILGQKVEFLVSFYNNEISEKSEIFDDQFSVERPDGSNFTLKIRSTKLEDSAMYFCASGLASSYNEQFFGPGTRLTVL.

This chain joins TRBV5-4 and TRBJ2-3, with a possible D match to TRBD2 (6 bases). This CDR3 is 15 amino acids long. Trimming took 0 bases from V and 4 from J, leaving 12 bases between them. Germline V gene lookup returns CDR1 SGHNT and CDR2 YYREEE (reference sequence). The CDR3 spells CASSLGGGVADTQYF. The CDR3, as DNA: TGTGCCAGCAGCTTGGGCGGAGGGGTGGCAGATACGCAGTATTTT.